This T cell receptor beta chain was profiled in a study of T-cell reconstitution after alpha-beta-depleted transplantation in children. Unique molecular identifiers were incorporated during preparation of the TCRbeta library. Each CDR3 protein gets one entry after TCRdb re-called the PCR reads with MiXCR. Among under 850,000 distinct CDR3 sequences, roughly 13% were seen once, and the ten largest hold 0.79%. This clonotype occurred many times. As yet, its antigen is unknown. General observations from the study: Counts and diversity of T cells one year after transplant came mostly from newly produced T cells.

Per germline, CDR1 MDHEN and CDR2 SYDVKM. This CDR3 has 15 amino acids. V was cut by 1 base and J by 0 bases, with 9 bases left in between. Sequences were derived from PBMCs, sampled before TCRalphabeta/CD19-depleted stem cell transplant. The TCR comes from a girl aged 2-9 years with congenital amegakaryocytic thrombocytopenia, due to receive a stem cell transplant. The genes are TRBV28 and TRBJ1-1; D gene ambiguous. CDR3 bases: TGTGCCAGCAGTTTATACGGGCAGGTGAACACTGAAGCTTTCTTT. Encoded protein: CASSLYGQVNTEAFF. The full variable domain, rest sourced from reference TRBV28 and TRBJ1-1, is DVKVTQSSRYLVKRTGEKVFLECVQDMDHENMFWYRQDPGLGLRLIYFSYDVKMKEKGDIPEGYSVSREKKERFSLILESASTNQTSMYLCASSLYGQVNTEAFFGQGTRLTVV.